A selection of T cell receptor beta chains follows, all from one sample in a study of cytomegalovirus exposure and HLA in healthy donors. Clones were read by immunoSEQ multiplex PCR, and TCRdb kept only the in-frame ones, dropping some. Of some 170,000 clones listed, around four fifths are singletons. Sequences were obtained from PBMCs. The source of these receptors is a man between 18 and 29 years old in good health and CMV-seropositive. Both conserved end residues are part of each CDR3. Fields, in order: D gene, V gene, J gene, clone size, CDR3 length, CDR3 DNA, CDR3 protein. A D gene is named only where the DNA matches it firmly. A row's size may be missing; if present it is once, few, many or a size class.

D gene: .
V gene: TRBV7-9
J gene: TRBJ1-4
clone size: .
CDR3 length: 15
CDR3 DNA: TGTGCCAGCAGCTTAGTAAAGCAGGGAAAGGAAAAACTGTTTTTT
CDR3 protein: CASSLVKQGKEKLFF

D gene: TRBD1
V gene: TRBV5-1
J gene: TRBJ1-1
clone size: few
CDR3 length: 16
CDR3 DNA: TGCGCCAGCAGCTTGGTTTGGACAGGGAGAAACACTGAAGCTTTCTTT
CDR3 protein: CASSLVWTGRNTEAFF

D gene: .
V gene: TRBV6-5
J gene: TRBJ2-3
clone size: few
CDR3 length: 16
CDR3 DNA: TGTGCCAGCAGTTACAAAGGGAGCCTGCCCGCTAATACGCAGTATTTT
CDR3 protein: CASSYKGSLPANTQYF

D gene: .
V gene: TRBV29-1
J gene: TRBJ1-1
clone size: once
CDR3 length: 13
CDR3 DNA: TGCAGCGTTCTGGGCAGTCTTATCACTGAAGCTTTCTTT
CDR3 protein: CSVLGSLITEAFF

D gene: .
V gene: TRBV5-6
J gene: TRBJ2-7
clone size: .
CDR3 length: 13
CDR3 DNA: TGTGCCAGCAGCACCCAGGACACCTACGAGCAGTACTTC
CDR3 protein: CASSTQDTYEQYF

D gene: TRBD2
V gene: TRBV7-9
J gene: TRBJ2-1
clone size: .
CDR3 length: 15
CDR3 DNA: TGTGCCAGCAGCTTACTCACTAGCGGGTACAATGAGCAGTTCTTC
CDR3 protein: CASSLLTSGYNEQFF

D gene: TRBD1
V gene: TRBV9
J gene: TRBJ1-3
clone size: once
CDR3 length: 18
CDR3 DNA: TGTGCCAGCAGCCTTAGGGCCTCACAGGGGCCGGGAGGAAACACCATATATTTT
CDR3 protein: CASSLRASQGPGGNTIYF

D gene: TRBD1
V gene: TRBV5-1
J gene: TRBJ1-4
clone size: .
CDR3 length: 15
CDR3 DNA: TGCGCCAGCAGCCAAAGGACAGGGGGGTATGAAAAACTGTTTTTT
CDR3 protein: CASSQRTGGYEKLFF

D gene: TRBD1
V gene: TRBV4-1
J gene: TRBJ2-7
clone size: .
CDR3 length: 14
CDR3 DNA: TGCGCCAGCAGCCAGACAGGGGGGCACTACGAGCAGTACTTC
CDR3 protein: CASSQTGGHYEQYF

D gene: TRBD1
V gene: TRBV6-5
J gene: TRBJ1-1
clone size: .
CDR3 length: 11
CDR3 DNA: TGTGCCACCTCGACAGGGCCTGAAGCTTTCTTT
CDR3 protein: CATSTGPEAFF

D gene: TRBD2
V gene: TRBV7-2
J gene: TRBJ2-5
clone size: .
CDR3 length: 16
CDR3 DNA: TGTGCCAGCAGCTCCTGGACTAGCGGGTTGAACGCCGGGGAGTACTTC
CDR3 protein: CASSSWTSGLNAGEYF

D gene: .
V gene: TRBV10-3
J gene: TRBJ1-4
clone size: .
CDR3 length: 14
CDR3 DNA: TGTGCCACCAGGACCCGGGAGCTAAATGAAAAACTGTTTTTT
CDR3 protein: CATRTRELNEKLFF

D gene: .
V gene: TRBV7-9
J gene: TRBJ2-7
clone size: .
CDR3 length: 14
CDR3 DNA: TGTGCCAGCAGCTCCGGAGGTAGTGGGGGGAGTGCGGACTTC
CDR3 protein: CASSSGGSGGSADF

D gene: TRBD1
V gene: TRBV7-2
J gene: TRBJ2-7
clone size: .
CDR3 length: 13
CDR3 DNA: TGTGCCAGCAGCTTGACAGGGGGCTACGAGCAGTACTTC
CDR3 protein: CASSLTGGYEQYF

D gene: .
V gene: TRBV2
J gene: TRBJ1-2
clone size: .
CDR3 length: 13
CDR3 DNA: TGTGCCAGCAGTTTACAGGGAGACTATGGCTACACCTTC
CDR3 protein: CASSLQGDYGYTF

D gene: .
V gene: TRBV11-2
J gene: TRBJ2-7
clone size: .
CDR3 length: 15
CDR3 DNA: TGTGCCAGCAGCTTAGCGGCTACGGAGCGTTACGAGCAGTACTTC
CDR3 protein: CASSLAATERYEQYF

D gene: .
V gene: TRBV19
J gene: TRBJ1-5
clone size: .
CDR3 length: 16
CDR3 DNA: TGTGCCAGTAGTGTTCAGGGTTACGGTAGCAATCAGCCCCAGCATTTT
CDR3 protein: CASSVQGYGSNQPQHF

D gene: .
V gene: TRBV30
J gene: TRBJ1-4
clone size: .
CDR3 length: 12
CDR3 DNA: TGTGCCTGGAGTACTGGGGAGGAAAAACTGTTTTTT
CDR3 protein: CAWSTGEEKLFF

D gene: .
V gene: TRBV6-1
J gene: TRBJ2-7
clone size: .
CDR3 length: 13
CDR3 DNA: TGTGCCAGCAGCCAAACGACGACAGACGAGCAGTACTTC
CDR3 protein: CASSQTTTDEQYF

D gene: TRBD1
V gene: TRBV5-4
J gene: TRBJ2-7
clone size: .
CDR3 length: 14
CDR3 DNA: TGTGCCAGCAGCTCGAATACAGGGGGTCACGAGCAGTACTTC
CDR3 protein: CASSSNTGGHEQYF

D gene: TRBD1
V gene: TRBV19
J gene: TRBJ1-2
clone size: .
CDR3 length: 14
CDR3 DNA: TGTGCCAGTAGTTCCGACAGGGGGAACTATGGCTACACCTTC
CDR3 protein: CASSSDRGNYGYTF

D gene: TRBD2
V gene: TRBV7-9
J gene: TRBJ2-3
clone size: .
CDR3 length: 15
CDR3 DNA: TGTGCCAGCAGTGTTCCTAGCGGGAATGGAGATACGCAGTATTTT
CDR3 protein: CASSVPSGNGDTQYF

D gene: TRBD2
V gene: TRBV29-1
J gene: TRBJ2-1
clone size: .
CDR3 length: 14
CDR3 DNA: TGCAGCGTCGAGGGCGGGAGGTCCTACAATGAGCAGTTCTTC
CDR3 protein: CSVEGGRSYNEQFF

D gene: .
V gene: TRBV7-2
J gene: TRBJ2-7
clone size: .
CDR3 length: 11
CDR3 DNA: TGTGCCAGCAGCATCGCCTACGAGCAGTACTTC
CDR3 protein: CASSIAYEQYF

D gene: .
V gene: TRBV11-2
J gene: TRBJ1-1
clone size: .
CDR3 length: 13
CDR3 DNA: TGTGCCAGCAGCTTAGTGAGAGGATTTGAAGCTTTCTTT
CDR3 protein: CASSLVRGFEAFF

D gene: .
V gene: TRBV10-3
J gene: TRBJ2-1
clone size: .
CDR3 length: 17
CDR3 DNA: TGTGCCATCAGTGAGGGGCAGCAGCCAGCCTCCTACAATGAGCAGTTCTTC
CDR3 protein: CAISEGQQPASYNEQFF

D gene: TRBD1
V gene: TRBV5-6
J gene: TRBJ1-4
clone size: once
CDR3 length: 15
CDR3 DNA: TGTGCCAGCAGCTTGTTTACAGGGGGGGAAGAAAAACTGTTTTTT
CDR3 protein: CASSLFTGGEEKLFF

D gene: TRBD2
V gene: TRBV5-8
J gene: TRBJ2-5
clone size: .
CDR3 length: 17
CDR3 DNA: TGTGCCAGCAGCCCCGAACCCGGACTAGCGGGAGAAGAGACCCAGTACTTC
CDR3 protein: CASSPEPGLAGEETQYF

D gene: .
V gene: TRBV7-9
J gene: TRBJ2-1
clone size: .
CDR3 length: 14
CDR3 DNA: TGTGCCAGCAGCTTAGCGAGCGTCCACAATGAGCAGTTCTTC
CDR3 protein: CASSLASVHNEQFF

D gene: .
V gene: TRBV7-2
J gene: TRBJ2-7
clone size: .
CDR3 length: 15
CDR3 DNA: TGTGCCAGCAGCAACTTAGTCTACAGCTCCTACGAGCAGTACTTC
CDR3 protein: CASSNLVYSSYEQYF

D gene: .
V gene: TRBV11-2
J gene: TRBJ2-7
clone size: once
CDR3 length: 15
CDR3 DNA: TGTGCCAGCAGCTCATACCCACAGGATTCCTACGAGCAGTACTTC
CDR3 protein: CASSSYPQDSYEQYF

D gene: .
V gene: TRBV9
J gene: TRBJ2-7
clone size: .
CDR3 length: 16
CDR3 DNA: TGTGCCAGCAGCGTAGTCGATGTGGAGGGGCTCGACGAGCAGTACTTC
CDR3 protein: CASSVVDVEGLDEQYF

D gene: TRBD2
V gene: TRBV5-5
J gene: TRBJ2-7
clone size: .
CDR3 length: 16
CDR3 DNA: TGTGCCAGCAGCGTGTCCCCTGGCGGGAGTTTATACGAGCAGTACTTC
CDR3 protein: CASSVSPGGSLYEQYF

D gene: TRBD2
V gene: TRBV7-9
J gene: TRBJ2-1
clone size: .
CDR3 length: 15
CDR3 DNA: TGTGCCAGCAGCTCCGGACTAAGCGGGGACAATGAGCAGTTCTTC
CDR3 protein: CASSSGLSGDNEQFF

D gene: TRBD1
V gene: TRBV9
J gene: TRBJ2-2
clone size: .
CDR3 length: 16
CDR3 DNA: TGTGCCAGCAGCGTCCGGGACAGGGCCTTTACCGGGGAGCTGTTTTTT
CDR3 protein: CASSVRDRAFTGELFF

D gene: .
V gene: TRBV5-6
J gene: TRBJ2-1
clone size: .
CDR3 length: 14
CDR3 DNA: TGTGCCAGCAGCTGGGCTCGGGGGGCCAATGAGCAGTTCTTC
CDR3 protein: CASSWARGANEQFF

D gene: TRBD1
V gene: TRBV4-3
J gene: TRBJ2-7
clone size: .
CDR3 length: 14
CDR3 DNA: TGCGCCAGCAGTGCTCGAGGACAGGGGGACGAGCAGTACTTC
CDR3 protein: CASSARGQGDEQYF

D gene: .
V gene: TRBV4-3
J gene: TRBJ2-3
clone size: .
CDR3 length: 17
CDR3 DNA: TGCGCCAGCAGCCAAAAAAAGAAGAGTCCCGACACAGATACGCAGTATTTT
CDR3 protein: CASSQKKKSPDTDTQYF

D gene: TRBD1
V gene: TRBV6-5
J gene: TRBJ1-1
clone size: .
CDR3 length: 16
CDR3 DNA: TGTGCCAGCAGTTCCCGGACAGGGGGCGGCTATACTGAAGCTTTCTTT
CDR3 protein: CASSSRTGGGYTEAFF

D gene: TRBD1
V gene: TRBV10-2
J gene: TRBJ2-2
clone size: .
CDR3 length: 15
CDR3 DNA: TGCGCCAGCAGTGTGGGACAGCTGAACACCGGGGAGCTGTTTTTT
CDR3 protein: CASSVGQLNTGELFF

D gene: TRBD1
V gene: TRBV5-1
J gene: TRBJ2-5
clone size: .
CDR3 length: 14
CDR3 DNA: TGCGCCAGCAGCTTCGGGACAGTACAAGAGACCCAGTACTTC
CDR3 protein: CASSFGTVQETQYF

D gene: TRBD1
V gene: TRBV6-1
J gene: TRBJ1-5
clone size: .
CDR3 length: 16
CDR3 DNA: TGTGCCAGCAGTGAAGCGGGGGACAGGGTAAATCAGCCCCAGCATTTT
CDR3 protein: CASSEAGDRVNQPQHF

D gene: .
V gene: TRBV4-2
J gene: TRBJ2-2
clone size: .
CDR3 length: 16
CDR3 DNA: TGTGCCAGCAGCCTCGAGGGGGTATTGGTTCCCGGGGAGCTGTTTTTT
CDR3 protein: CASSLEGVLVPGELFF

D gene: .
V gene: TRBV25-1
J gene: TRBJ1-2
clone size: .
CDR3 length: 12
CDR3 DNA: TGTGCGCTTCACCTTCCAGGGATTGGCTACACCTTC
CDR3 protein: CALHLPGIGYTF

D gene: .
V gene: TRBV18
J gene: TRBJ2-7
clone size: .
CDR3 length: 14
CDR3 DNA: TGTGCCAGCTCCCAAACCCGGAGCTCCTACGAGCAGTACTTC
CDR3 protein: CASSQTRSSYEQYF

D gene: TRBD2
V gene: TRBV6-5
J gene: TRBJ2-1
clone size: .
CDR3 length: 16
CDR3 DNA: TGTGCCAGCAGTTCCGGGACTAGCGGGTCCTACAATGAGCAGTTCTTC
CDR3 protein: CASSSGTSGSYNEQFF

D gene: .
V gene: TRBV5-6
J gene: TRBJ1-1
clone size: .
CDR3 length: 13
CDR3 DNA: TGTGCCAGCAGCTACGCGTCGATGACTGAAGCTTTCTTT
CDR3 protein: CASSYASMTEAFF

D gene: .
V gene: TRBV7-8
J gene: TRBJ1-5
clone size: once
CDR3 length: 15
CDR3 DNA: TGTGCCAGCAGCTTCCTAGGGGCATACAATCAGCCCCAGCATTTT
CDR3 protein: CASSFLGAYNQPQHF

D gene: .
V gene: TRBV28
J gene: TRBJ1-5
clone size: .
CDR3 length: 14
CDR3 DNA: TGTGCCAGCAGTATGGACTATAGCAATCAGCCCCAGCATTTT
CDR3 protein: CASSMDYSNQPQHF

D gene: .
V gene: TRBV2
J gene: TRBJ1-4
clone size: .
CDR3 length: 14
CDR3 DNA: TGTGCCAGCAGTGTCGACACTCGAAATGAAAAACTGTTTTTT
CDR3 protein: CASSVDTRNEKLFF

D gene: .
V gene: TRBV6-1
J gene: TRBJ1-5
clone size: .
CDR3 length: 15
CDR3 DNA: TGTGCCAGCAGCGTATGGGGGGGTAGCAATCAGCCCCAGCATTTT
CDR3 protein: CASSVWGGSNQPQHF